A single sample gave rise to the 6 T cell receptor beta chains below, sequenced in a study of OX40 agonist ivuxolimab in advanced cancers. The data were produced by immunoSEQ multiplex PCR, yet TCRdb's version contains in-frame clones alone and is incomplete. Of 73,000 or so clones listed, about 92% are singletons. Sequences were derived from CD4+ or CD8+ T cells sorted from blood, sampled in a trial of the OX40 agonist ivuxolimab. These receptor sequences come from an adult with an advanced solid tumor such as melanoma, head and neck, liver or kidney cancer.

CDR3 coding DNA: TGTGCCAGCAGTTTATTGGTCGGGATGAACACTGAAGCTTTCTTT. It codes for CASSLLVGMNTEAFF. The V and J genes are TRBV27 and TRBJ1-1; D unresolved. Per germline, CDR1 MNHEY and CDR2 SMNVEV (reference sequence). Between the trimmed V and J ends, which lost 1 base and 0 bases, there was a span of 9 bases. CDR3 size: 15 residues.

The V and J genes are TRBV19 and TRBJ2-1, with D perhaps matching TRBD1 (5 bases). The CDR3 spans 13 residues. CDR1 LNHDA and CDR2 SQIVND come from the germline V gene (reference sequence). V shed 5 bases and J shed 3 bases, with 8 bases lying between them. The CDR3 DNA follows: TGTGCCAGTAGTCAGGACAACTACAATGAGCAGTTCTTC. Its protein is CASSQDNYNEQFF.

This rearrangement joins TRBV27 to TRBJ2-1, with D perhaps TRBD1 or TRBD2 (5 bases each). The CDR3 contains 15 residues. With 4 bases removed from V and 4 bases from J, the gap between germline ends came to 14 bases. Germline V gene sequence: CDR1 MNHEY, CDR2 SMNVEV (reference sequence). The CDR3 here is CASSYSLEGYNEQFF. CDR3 DNA: TGTGCCAGCAGTTATTCACTAGAGGGGTACAATGAGCAGTTCTTC.

Only one count was recorded for this clone. The chain links TRBV12-1 to TRBJ2-7; TRBD1 is the table's D call, not checked against the DNA. TRBV12-1 is a pseudogene segment. This CDR3 is built from 17 residues. CDR3: CASSSPRARDRGMEQYF. The CDR3 bases are TGTGCCAGCAGCTCGCCCCGGGCCAGGGACAGGGGAATGGAGCAGTACTTC.

The V gene is TRBV5-8, the J gene TRBJ2-7; D uncertain. CDR1 and CDR2 (germline): SGHTS, YDEGEE. V lost 6 bases and J lost 2, with 3 bases in between. The CDR3 contains 10 residues. The CDR3 coding sequence is TGTGCCAGCATCCCCTACGAGCAGTACTTC. It translates to CASIPYEQYF.

CDR3 nucleotide sequence: TGTGCCAGCAGCCAGTCGGGACAGGGGGTCCAAGAGACCCAGTACTTC. It codes for CASSQSGQGVQETQYF. The rearrangement uses TRBV14 and TRBJ2-5, with TRBD1 identical over 11 bases. This CDR3 region has 16 residues. The J segment lost 1 base and the V segment lost 3 bases, leaving 4 bases of the junction unmatched. CDR1 SGHDN and CDR2 FVKESK come from the germline V gene.